The 24 T cell receptor beta chains presented below share a single source sample, sequenced in a study of cytomegalovirus exposure and HLA in healthy donors. A multiplex PCR was run with 60 Vbeta primers and 13 Jbeta primers. Profiling relied on immunoSEQ multiplex PCR, and the TCRdb table lists in-frame clones only, not all of them. This table holds some 64,000 clones. Sequencing input: PBMCs. Receptor source: a woman in her 30s in good health and CMV-seronegative.

The CDR3 sequence: CASSDGVRRSYEQYF. In DNA form, the CDR3 reads TGTGCCAGCAGTGACGGGGTCAGGCGATCCTACGAGCAGTACTTC. The chain is built from TRBV6-1 and TRBJ2-7, with a tentative D call TRBD2 (5 bases). The CDR3 covers 15 residues. CDR1 is MNHNS and CDR2 is SASEGT in the germline V gene. V lost 3 bases, J lost 1 base, and 13 bases lay in between.

The J gene is TRBJ2-3, the V gene TRBV14, with 11 bases aligning to TRBD1. Germline V gene sequence: CDR1 SGHDN, CDR2 FVKESK. Losses at the gene ends were 4 bases for V and 4 bases for J; bases not matched to a gene: 4. The CDR3 is made up of 15 amino acids. DNA of the CDR3: TGTGCCAGCAGCCTCGGGACAGGGGGTCCAGATACGCAGTATTTT. It encodes CASSLGTGGPDTQYF.

The chain joins TRBV18 to TRBJ1-2, with D possibly being TRBD1 (5 bases). The CDR3 extends over 16 amino acids. Germline CDR1 reads KGHSH; CDR2 reads LQKENI. Deletions cut 4 bases from V and 3 bases from J, with 18 bases between. The CDR3 region is CASSLFSGAQDYGYTF. For the CDR3, the DNA is TGTGCCAGCTCACTATTCTCTGGGGCGCAGGACTATGGCTACACCTTC.

The V and J genes are TRBV4-1 and TRBJ2-7, with 11 bases lining up with TRBD1. The CDR3 extends over 16 amino acids. V was clipped by 2 bases and J by 3 bases; unmatched bases: 6. Germline assignment: CDR1 MGHRA and CDR2 YSYEKL. This CDR3 is CASSQRGGTGGYEQYF. The CDR3 DNA follows: TGCGCCAGCAGCCAAAGGGGAGGGACAGGGGGCTACGAGCAGTACTTC.

The chain carries TRBV6-1 and TRBJ2-5; 10 positions match TRBD2. The CDR3 totals 14 residues. From germline, CDR1 is MNHNS and CDR2 SASEGT. V was pared by 10 bases and J by 5 bases, with 10 bases of the junction left unmatched. CDR3 protein: CATLATSGAETQYF. The CDR3 DNA reads as TGTGCCACCCTAGCCACTAGCGGGGCGGAGACCCAGTACTTC.

The CDR3 nucleotides are TGTGCCAGCAGTTCTCGAGCGAACTCCTACGAGCAGTACTTC. It encodes CASSSRANSYEQYF. The V gene is TRBV6-5, the J gene TRBJ2-7; D is undetermined. V was clipped by 4 bases and J by 0 bases, with 10 bases between them. Germline CDR1 and CDR2: MNHEY and SVGAGI. The CDR3 sequence is 14 residues long.

The rearrangement uses TRBV27 and TRBJ2-7, with 7 bases that match TRBD1. The J segment lost 5 bases and the V segment lost 7 bases, leaving 11 bases of the junction unmatched. The CDR3 has 14 amino acids. The germline CDR1 and CDR2 sequences are MNHEY and SMNVEV (reference sequence). The CDR3 DNA sequence: TGTGCCAGCACACGAACCGGACAGGCCCACGAGCAGTACTTC. It translates to CASTRTGQAHEQYF.

This sequence joins TRBV2 and TRBJ1-6, with TRBD1 as a possible D gene (5 bases). The germline V gene has CDR1 SNHLY and CDR2 FYNNEI. This CDR3 is built from 13 residues. Trimming removed 6 bases from V and 6 bases from J, with 9 bases in between. In DNA form, the CDR3 reads TGTGCCAGCAGCCGACAGTCTAATTCACCCCTCCACTTT. Its translation is CASSRQSNSPLHF.

This sequence joins TRBV25-1 and TRBJ1-2, with a weak D call TRBD1 (5 bases). This CDR3 is built from 15 residues. Trimming shortened V by 2 bases and J by 6 bases, and 16 bases separated the two germline ends. Germline CDR1 and CDR2: MGHDK and SYGVNS. CDR3 sequence reads: CASSEGPGRSDGYTF. CDR3 nucleotides: TGTGCCAGCAGTGAAGGTCCAGGGCGGAGCGATGGCTACACCTTC.

J is TRBJ1-2 and V is TRBV30; the D gene is possibly TRBD1 (5 bases). The CDR3 consists of 13 residues. Germline CDR1 GTSNPN, CDR2 SVGIG (reference sequence). V was pared by 0 bases and J by 6 bases, with 11 bases between. CDR3 nucleotide sequence: TGTGCCTGGAGTGTTTTGGGGGGGGATGGCTACACCTTC. Its protein is CAWSVLGGDGYTF.

The V call is TRBV10-3, the J call TRBJ1-1, with D perhaps matching TRBD1 (5 bases). Trimming removed 3 bases at V and 4 bases at J, with 12 bases between. This CDR3 is 14 amino acids long. The germline gives CDR1 ENHRY, CDR2 SYGVKD. CDR3 sequence: CAISERGSVTEAFF. CDR3 nucleotide sequence: TGTGCCATCAGTGAAAGGGGTTCGGTCACTGAAGCTTTCTTT.

The chain carries TRBV7-3 and TRBJ1-1; D call uncertain. CDR3 length: 15 residues. Germline CDR1 is SGHTA and CDR2 is FQGTGA. With 5 bases removed from V and 4 bases from J, the gap between germline ends came to 17 bases. CDR3: CASSPSGRVATEAFF. CDR3 bases: TGTGCCAGCAGCCCCAGCGGGCGAGTCGCCACTGAAGCTTTCTTT.

The V call is TRBV29-1, the J call TRBJ1-2; TRBD1 might be the D (5 bases). Per germline, CDR1 SQVTM and CDR2 ANQGSEA. The length of the CDR3 is 11 residues. Trimming took 7 bases from V and 2 from J, leaving 8 bases between them. CDR3 in amino acids: CSGRVNYGYTF. The CDR3 coding sequence is TGCAGCGGCAGGGTCAACTATGGCTACACCTTC.

J is TRBJ2-7 and V is TRBV10-3; D not resolved. From germline, CDR1 is ENHRY and CDR2 SYGVKD. Trimming pared 2 bases from V and 5 bases from J, leaving 4 bases between. CDR3 size: 11 residues. The CDR3 loop is CAISEANEQYF. The CDR3 DNA sequence: TGTGCCATCAGTGAGGCGAACGAGCAGTACTTC.

This sequence joins TRBV5-6 and TRBJ2-7; D ambiguous. The germline V gene has CDR1 SGHDT and CDR2 YYEEEE. The CDR3 is 14 residues long. V was cut by 0 bases and J by 0 bases, with 7 bases left in between. The CDR3 is CASSLGGSSYEQYF. In nucleotides, the CDR3 is TGTGCCAGCAGCTTGGGTGGTAGCTCCTACGAGCAGTACTTC.

The J gene is TRBJ1-6, the V gene TRBV13; 7 bases match TRBD1. The CDR3 spans 16 residues. Germline lookup yields CDR1 PRHDT and CDR2 FYEKMQ (reference sequence). The V segment lost 3 bases and the J segment 7 bases; nucleotides outside the gene matches: 9. The CDR3 nucleotides are TGTGCCAGCAGCTTCCACCTACAGGGGCCGAATTCACCCCTCCACTTT. It specifies CASSFHLQGPNSPLHF.

The chain's CDR3 is CSAEEGEKLFF. As DNA, the CDR3 is TGCAGTGCTGAGGAGGGGGAAAAACTGTTTTTT. The J gene is TRBJ1-4, the V gene TRBV20-1; TRBD1 might be the D (5 bases). CDR1 DFQATT and CDR2 SNEGSKA come from the germline V gene (reference sequence). V lost 5 bases to trimming and J lost 8 bases, with 9 bases between them. CDR3 size: 11 residues.

The chain's CDR3 is CASSPLEGTNEKLFF. DNA for the CDR3: TGTGCCAGCTCACCATTGGAGGGAACTAATGAAAAACTGTTTTTT. The rearrangement links TRBV18 to TRBJ1-4; the D is unclear. Germline CDR1 reads KGHSH; CDR2 reads LQKENI. V dropped 2 bases and J dropped 1 base, with 8 bases sitting between them. The CDR3 totals 15 residues.

The rearrangement links TRBV6-1 to TRBJ1-1; 8 nucleotides align to TRBD1. This CDR3 comprises 14 residues. V lost 8 bases and J lost 3; bases outside the gene matches: 8. CDR1 MNHNS and CDR2 SASEGT come from the germline V gene. CDR3 nucleotides: TGTGCCAGCCGGCCAGGGGGCTTTGACACTGAAGCTTTCTTT. It encodes CASRPGGFDTEAFF.

The CDR3 loop is CTVGRSNTGELFF. The DNA for the CDR3 is TGCACTGTGGGGCGGAGCAACACCGGGGAGCTGTTTTTT. V is TRBV29-1 and J is TRBJ2-2, with D possibly matching TRBD1 (5 bases). The V gene's germline CDR1 is SQVTM and CDR2 ANQGSEA. This CDR3 has 13 amino acids.

The CDR3 coding sequence is TGTGCCAGCAGTTTATCGGTCAGGGGTACTGAAGCTTTCTTT. Translated, it gives CASSLSVRGTEAFF. The chain has TRBV28 and TRBJ1-1; possible D gene TRBD1, 6 bases. Per germline, CDR1 MDHEN and CDR2 SYDVKM. V was pared by 1 base and J by 5 bases, with 11 bases between. The CDR3 has 14 residues.

The genes are TRBV4-3 and TRBJ2-2; 15 bases are shared with TRBD2. With V trimmed by 5 bases and J by 0 bases, 4 bases remained unmatched. In germline, CDR1 is LGHNA, CDR2 YSLEER. The CDR3 loop spans 18 amino acids. The CDR3 reads CASSSGTSGGTNTGELFF. In DNA, the CDR3 is TGCGCCAGCAGCTCCGGGACTAGCGGGGGGACGAACACCGGGGAGCTGTTTTTT.

V and J are TRBV6-5 and TRBJ1-2, with 7 positions matching TRBD1. CDR3 length: 15 residues. J gave up 8 bases and V 3 bases, and 12 bases lay outside the gene matches. Germline lookup yields CDR1 MNHEY and CDR2 SVGAGI. The CDR3 sequence: CASSYEQGTRRGYTF. The CDR3 DNA reads TGTGCCAGCAGTTATGAACAGGGGACTCGGCGAGGCTACACCTTC.

V is TRBV4-1 and J is TRBJ2-1; 9 nucleotides line up with TRBD2. The V and J ends lost 0 bases and 7 bases, in that order; junction bases with no gene match: 10. Germline CDR1 MGHRA, CDR2 YSYEKL. The CDR3 runs 17 residues. The CDR3 region has the DNA TGCGCCAGCAGCCAAGAGGTAATAGCGGGAGATGTAAATGAGCAGTTCTTC. Amino acid sequence: CASSQEVIAGDVNEQFF.